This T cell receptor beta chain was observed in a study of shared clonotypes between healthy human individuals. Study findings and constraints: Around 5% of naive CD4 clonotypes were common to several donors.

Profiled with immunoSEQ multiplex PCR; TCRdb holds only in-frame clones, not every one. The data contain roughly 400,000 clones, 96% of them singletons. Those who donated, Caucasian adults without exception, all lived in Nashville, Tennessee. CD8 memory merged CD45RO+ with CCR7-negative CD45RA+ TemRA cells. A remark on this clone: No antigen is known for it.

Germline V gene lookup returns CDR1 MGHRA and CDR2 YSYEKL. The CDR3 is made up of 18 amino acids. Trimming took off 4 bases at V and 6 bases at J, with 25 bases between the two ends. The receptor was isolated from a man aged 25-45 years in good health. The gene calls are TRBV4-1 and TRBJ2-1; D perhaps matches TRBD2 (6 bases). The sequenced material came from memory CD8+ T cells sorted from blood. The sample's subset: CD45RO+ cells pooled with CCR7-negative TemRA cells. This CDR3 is CASSRRRTGAGGINEQFF. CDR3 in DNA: TGCGCCAGCAGCCGACGGAGAACCGGGGCCGGGGGTATCAATGAGCAGTTCTTC.